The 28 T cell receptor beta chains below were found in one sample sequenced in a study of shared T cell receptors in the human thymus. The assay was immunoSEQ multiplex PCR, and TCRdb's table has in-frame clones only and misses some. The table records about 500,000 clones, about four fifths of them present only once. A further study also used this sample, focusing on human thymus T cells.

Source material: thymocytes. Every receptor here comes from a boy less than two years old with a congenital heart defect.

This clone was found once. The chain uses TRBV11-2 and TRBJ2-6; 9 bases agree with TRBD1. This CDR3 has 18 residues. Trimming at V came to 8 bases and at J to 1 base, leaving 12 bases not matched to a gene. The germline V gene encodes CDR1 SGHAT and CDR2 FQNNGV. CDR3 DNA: TGTGCCAGCGTATATGACAGGGGGATAGGGTCTGGGGCCAACGTCCTGACTTTC. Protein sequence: CASVYDRGIGSGANVLTF.

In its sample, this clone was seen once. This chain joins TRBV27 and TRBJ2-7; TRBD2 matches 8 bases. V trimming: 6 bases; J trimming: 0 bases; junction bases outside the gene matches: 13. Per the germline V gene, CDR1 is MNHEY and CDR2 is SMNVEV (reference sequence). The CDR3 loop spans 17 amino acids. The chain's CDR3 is CASRDFGGRPGSYEQYF. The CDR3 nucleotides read TGTGCCAGCAGAGATTTTGGCGGGAGGCCCGGCTCCTACGAGCAGTACTTC.

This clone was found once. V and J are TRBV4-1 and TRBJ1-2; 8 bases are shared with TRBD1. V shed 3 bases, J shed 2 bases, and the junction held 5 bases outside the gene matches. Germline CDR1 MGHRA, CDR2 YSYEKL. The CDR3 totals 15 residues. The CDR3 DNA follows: TGCGCCAGCAGCCAGGGGGACAGGCCAAACTATGGCTACACCTTC. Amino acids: CASSQGDRPNYGYTF.

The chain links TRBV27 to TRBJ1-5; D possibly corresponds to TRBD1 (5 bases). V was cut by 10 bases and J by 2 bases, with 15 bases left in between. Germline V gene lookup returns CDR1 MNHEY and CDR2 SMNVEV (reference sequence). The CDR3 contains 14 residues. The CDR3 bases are TGTGCCACCTTGATTGGAGGGGGCAATCAGCCCCAGCATTTT. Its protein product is CATLIGGGNQPQHF.

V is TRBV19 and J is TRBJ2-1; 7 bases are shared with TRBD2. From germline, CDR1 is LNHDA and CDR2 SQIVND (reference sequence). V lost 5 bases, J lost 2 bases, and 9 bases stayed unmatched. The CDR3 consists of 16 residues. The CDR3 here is CASSPTPSGTYNEQFF. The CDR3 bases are TGTGCCAGTAGTCCTACCCCTAGCGGAACCTACAATGAGCAGTTCTTC.

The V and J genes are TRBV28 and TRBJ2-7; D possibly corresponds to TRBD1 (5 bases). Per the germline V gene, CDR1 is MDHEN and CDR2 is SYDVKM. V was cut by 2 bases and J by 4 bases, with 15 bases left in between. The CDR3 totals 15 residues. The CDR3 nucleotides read TGTGCCAGCAGTTTAGTAGTTCCCCAGGGTTACGAGCAGTACTTC. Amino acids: CASSLVVPQGYEQYF.

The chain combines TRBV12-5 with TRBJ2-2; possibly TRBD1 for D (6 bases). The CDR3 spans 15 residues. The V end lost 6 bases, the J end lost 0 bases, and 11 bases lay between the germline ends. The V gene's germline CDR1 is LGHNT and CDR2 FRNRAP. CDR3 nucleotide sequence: TGTGCTAGTGGAACCGGGACAACGAACACCGGGGAGCTGTTTTTT. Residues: CASGTGTTNTGELFF.

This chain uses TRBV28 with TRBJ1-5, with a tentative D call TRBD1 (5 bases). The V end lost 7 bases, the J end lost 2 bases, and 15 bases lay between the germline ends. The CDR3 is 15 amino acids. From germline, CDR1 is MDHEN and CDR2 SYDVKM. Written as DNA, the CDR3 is TGTGCCAGCAAGGATACAGGTCGAGGCAATCAGCCCCAGCATTTT. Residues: CASKDTGRGNQPQHF.

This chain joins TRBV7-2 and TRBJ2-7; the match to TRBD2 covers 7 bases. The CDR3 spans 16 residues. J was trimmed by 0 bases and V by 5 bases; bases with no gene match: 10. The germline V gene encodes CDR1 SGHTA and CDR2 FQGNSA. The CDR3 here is CASSATSPITSYEQYF. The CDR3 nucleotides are TGTGCCAGCAGCGCGACTAGCCCAATCACCTCCTACGAGCAGTACTTC.

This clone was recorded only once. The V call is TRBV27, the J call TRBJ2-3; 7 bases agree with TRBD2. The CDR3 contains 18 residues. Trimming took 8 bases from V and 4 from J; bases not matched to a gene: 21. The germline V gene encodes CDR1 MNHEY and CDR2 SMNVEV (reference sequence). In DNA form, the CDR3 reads TGTGCCAGCCTCCCTTCCCCCGGCTGGGAGGGGTTGGCAGATACGCAGTATTTT. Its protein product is CASLPSPGWEGLADTQYF.

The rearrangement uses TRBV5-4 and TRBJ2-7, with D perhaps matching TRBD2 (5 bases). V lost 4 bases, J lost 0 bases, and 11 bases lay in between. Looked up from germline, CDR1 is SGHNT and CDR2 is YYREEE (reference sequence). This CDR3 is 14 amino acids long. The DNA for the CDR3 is TGTGCCAGCAGCCTGGAGAGCGGCTCCTACGAGCAGTACTTC. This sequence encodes CASSLESGSYEQYF.

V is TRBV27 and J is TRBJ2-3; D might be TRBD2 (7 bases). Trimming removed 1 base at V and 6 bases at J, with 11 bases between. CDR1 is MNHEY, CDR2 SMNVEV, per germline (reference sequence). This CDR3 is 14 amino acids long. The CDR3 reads CASSLYGGADTQYF. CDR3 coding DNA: TGTGCCAGCAGTTTATATGGGGGGGCGGATACGCAGTATTTT.

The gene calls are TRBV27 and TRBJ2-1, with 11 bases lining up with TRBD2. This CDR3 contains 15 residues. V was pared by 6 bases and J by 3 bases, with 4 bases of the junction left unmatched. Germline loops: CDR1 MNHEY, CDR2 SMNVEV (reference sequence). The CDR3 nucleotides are TGTGCCAGCAGCATCGGGACTAGCGGCTACAATGAGCAGTTCTTC. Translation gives CASSIGTSGYNEQFF.

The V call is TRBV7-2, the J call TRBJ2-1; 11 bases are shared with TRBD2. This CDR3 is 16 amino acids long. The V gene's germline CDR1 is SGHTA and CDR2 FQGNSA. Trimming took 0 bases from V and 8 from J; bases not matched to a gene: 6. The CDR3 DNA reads TGTGCCAGCAGCTTAGCTAGCGGGAGGGCTAACGATGAGCAGTTCTTC. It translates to CASSLASGRANDEQFF.

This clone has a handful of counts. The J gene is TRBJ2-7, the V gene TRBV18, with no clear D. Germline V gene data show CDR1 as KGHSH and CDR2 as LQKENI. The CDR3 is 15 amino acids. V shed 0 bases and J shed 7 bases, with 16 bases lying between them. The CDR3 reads CASSPPAAGLQEQYF. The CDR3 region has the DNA TGTGCCAGCTCACCACCGGCTGCAGGTCTGCAAGAGCAGTACTTC.

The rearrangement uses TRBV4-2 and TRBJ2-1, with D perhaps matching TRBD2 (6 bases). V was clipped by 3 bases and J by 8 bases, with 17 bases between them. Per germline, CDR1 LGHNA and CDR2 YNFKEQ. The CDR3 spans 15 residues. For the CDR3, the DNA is TGTGCCAGCAGCCATCACGTCCTAGGGGAGGATGAGCAGTTCTTC. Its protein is CASSHHVLGEDEQFF.

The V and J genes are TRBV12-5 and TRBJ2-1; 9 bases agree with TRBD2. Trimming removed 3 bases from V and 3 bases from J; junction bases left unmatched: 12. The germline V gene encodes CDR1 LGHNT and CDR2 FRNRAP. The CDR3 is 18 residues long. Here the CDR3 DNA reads TGTGCTAGTGGTTTCCCTCCGGTAGCGGGAGTTCTCTACAATGAGCAGTTCTTC. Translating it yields CASGFPPVAGVLYNEQFF.

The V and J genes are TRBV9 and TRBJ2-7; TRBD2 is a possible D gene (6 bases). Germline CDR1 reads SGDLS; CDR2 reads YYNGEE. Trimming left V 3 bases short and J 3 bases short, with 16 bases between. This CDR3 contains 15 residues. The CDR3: CASSAGDSFYYEQYF. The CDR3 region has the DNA TGTGCCAGCAGCGCGGGGGACTCCTTTTACTACGAGCAGTACTTC.

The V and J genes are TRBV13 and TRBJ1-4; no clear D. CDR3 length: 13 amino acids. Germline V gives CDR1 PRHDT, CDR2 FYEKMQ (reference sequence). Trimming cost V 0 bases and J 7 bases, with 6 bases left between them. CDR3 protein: CASSLGGGEKLFF. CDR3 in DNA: TGTGCCAGCAGCTTAGGGGGAGGTGAAAAACTGTTTTTT.

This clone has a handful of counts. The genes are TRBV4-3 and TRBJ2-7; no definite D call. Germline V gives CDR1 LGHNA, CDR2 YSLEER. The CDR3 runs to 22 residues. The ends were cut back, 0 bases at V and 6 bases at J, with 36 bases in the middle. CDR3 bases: TGCGCCAGCAGCCAAGATAAAATCCCACTCAAAAGACCCCACTACTCCTCTCCCGAGCAGTACTTC. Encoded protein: CASSQDKIPLKRPHYSSPEQYF.

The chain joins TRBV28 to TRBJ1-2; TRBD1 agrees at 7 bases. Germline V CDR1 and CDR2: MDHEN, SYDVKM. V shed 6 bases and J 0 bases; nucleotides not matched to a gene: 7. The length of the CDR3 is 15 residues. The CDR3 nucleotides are TGTGCCAGCAGCTATCCGGGACAGACTAACTATGGCTACACCTTC. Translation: CASSYPGQTNYGYTF.

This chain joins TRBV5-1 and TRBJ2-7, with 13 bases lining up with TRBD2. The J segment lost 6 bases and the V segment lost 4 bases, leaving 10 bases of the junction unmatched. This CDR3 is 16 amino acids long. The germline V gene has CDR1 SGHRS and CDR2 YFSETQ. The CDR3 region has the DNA TGCGCCAGCAGCCCGGAGAGGACTAGCGGGAGACGCGAGCAGTACTTC. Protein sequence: CASSPERTSGRREQYF.

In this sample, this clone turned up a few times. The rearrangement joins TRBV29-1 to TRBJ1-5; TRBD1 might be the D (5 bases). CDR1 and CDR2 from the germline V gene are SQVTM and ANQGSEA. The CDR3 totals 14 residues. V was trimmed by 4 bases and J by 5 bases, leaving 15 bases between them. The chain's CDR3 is CSVVGGDVDQPQHF. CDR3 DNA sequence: TGCAGCGTTGTTGGGGGGGACGTGGATCAGCCCCAGCATTTT.

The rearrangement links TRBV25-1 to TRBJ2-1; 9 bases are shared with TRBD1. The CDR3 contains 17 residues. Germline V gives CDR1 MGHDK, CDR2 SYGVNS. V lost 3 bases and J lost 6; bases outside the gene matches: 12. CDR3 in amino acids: CASSDGRRTGGFNEQFF. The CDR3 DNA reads TGTGCCAGCAGTGATGGGAGGCGTACAGGGGGCTTCAATGAGCAGTTCTTC.

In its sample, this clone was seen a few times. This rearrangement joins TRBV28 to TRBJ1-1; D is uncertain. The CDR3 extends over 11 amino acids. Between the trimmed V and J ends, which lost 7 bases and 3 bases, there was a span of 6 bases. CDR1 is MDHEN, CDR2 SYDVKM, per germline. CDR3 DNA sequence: TGTGCCAGCATGGGAGACACTGAAGCTTTCTTT. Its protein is CASMGDTEAFF.

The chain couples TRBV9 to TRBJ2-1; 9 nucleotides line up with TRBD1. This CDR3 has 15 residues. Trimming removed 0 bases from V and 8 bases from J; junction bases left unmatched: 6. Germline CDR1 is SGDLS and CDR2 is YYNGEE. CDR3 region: CASSVEDRGRYEQFF. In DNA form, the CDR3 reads TGTGCCAGCAGCGTAGAGGACAGGGGAAGGTATGAGCAGTTCTTC.

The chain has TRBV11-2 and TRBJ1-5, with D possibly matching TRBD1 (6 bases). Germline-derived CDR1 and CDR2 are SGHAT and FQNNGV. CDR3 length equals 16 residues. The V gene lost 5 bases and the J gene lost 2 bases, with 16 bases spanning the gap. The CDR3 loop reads CASSLRGAGGNQPQHF. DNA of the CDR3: TGTGCCAGCAGCCTCCGGGGGGCAGGGGGCAATCAGCCCCAGCATTTT.

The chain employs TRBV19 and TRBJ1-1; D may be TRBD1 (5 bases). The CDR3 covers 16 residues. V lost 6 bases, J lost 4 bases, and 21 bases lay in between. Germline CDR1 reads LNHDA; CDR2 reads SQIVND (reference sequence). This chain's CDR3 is CASSLDGASYLTEAFF. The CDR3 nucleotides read TGTGCCAGTAGCCTAGATGGGGCGTCATATCTCACTGAAGCTTTCTTT.